What follows is one T cell receptor beta chain and its context. Germline is not matched at one junction end, which may reflect a read error. TCR beta VDJ and CDR3 profiling used genomic DNA as template. Via MiXCR, TCRdb re-called the reads, giving one row per CDR3 protein. This table holds approximately 200,000 distinct CDR3 sequences, approximately 60% found once. This CDR3 has 15 residues. Per the germline V gene, CDR1 is SEHNR and CDR2 is FQNEAQ (reference sequence). The source of the sample is a study of CD8+CD57+ T cells in acquired aplastic anemia. The sample was sorted CD4+, CD8+, or CD8+CD57+ T cells (not recorded which) from PBMCs. This sequence was found in a human donor in good health. This chain uses TRBV7-9 with TRBJ2-5, with 11 bases identical to TRBD2. CDR3 residues: CAGSLGLAAKGTQYF. The CDR3 DNA is TGTGCCGGCAGCTTGGGACTAGCGGCAAAAGGGACCCAGTACTTC.